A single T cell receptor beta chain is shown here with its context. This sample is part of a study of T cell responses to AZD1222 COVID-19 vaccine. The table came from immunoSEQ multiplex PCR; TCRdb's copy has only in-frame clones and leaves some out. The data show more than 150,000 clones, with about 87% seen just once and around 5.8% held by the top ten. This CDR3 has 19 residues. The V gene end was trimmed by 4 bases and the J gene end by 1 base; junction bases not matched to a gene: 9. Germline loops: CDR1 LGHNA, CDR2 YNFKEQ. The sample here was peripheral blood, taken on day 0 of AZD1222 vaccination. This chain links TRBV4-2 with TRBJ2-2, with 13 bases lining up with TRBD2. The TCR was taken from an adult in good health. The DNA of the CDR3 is TGTGCCAGCAGCCCAATACTAGCGGGGGGGCCTCGGAACACCGGGGAGCTGTTTTTT. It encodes CASSPILAGGPRNTGELFF.